One sample yielded the 32 T cell receptor beta chains listed below, sequenced in a study of OX40 agonist ivuxolimab in advanced cancers. TCRdb's table, derived via immunoSEQ multiplex PCR, lists solely in-frame clones and lacks some. The sample carries tens of thousands of clones, approximately 80% recorded once. The specimen was CD4+ or CD8+ T cells sorted from blood, collected in a trial of the OX40 agonist ivuxolimab. All receptors derive from an adult with an advanced solid tumor such as melanoma, head and neck, liver or kidney cancer.

This rearrangement joins TRBV5-1 to TRBJ2-7; D uncertain. With 0 bases removed from V and 0 bases from J, the gap between germline ends came to 7 bases. The length of the CDR3 is 14 residues. Germline CDR1 is SGHRS and CDR2 is YFSETQ. The CDR3 region has the DNA TGCGCCAGCAGCTTGGGAGGTAACTCCTACGAGCAGTACGTC. As protein: CASSLGGNSYEQYV.

V usage is TRBV7-2 and J usage is TRBJ2-5; 7 nucleotides match TRBD1. The CDR3 is 15 amino acids. Per the germline V gene, CDR1 is SGHTA and CDR2 is FQGNSA. Losses at the gene ends were 5 bases for V and 2 bases for J; bases not matched to a gene: 8. The CDR3 here is CASSESRGQQETQYF. The CDR3 DNA reads as TGTGCCAGCAGCGAAAGCCGGGGACAGCAAGAGACCCAGTACTTC.

The chain joins TRBV11-2 to TRBJ2-3; 12 nucleotides agree with TRBD1. The V segment lost 3 bases and the J segment 5 bases; nucleotides outside the gene matches: 3. Per the germline V gene, CDR1 is SGHAT and CDR2 is FQNNGV. The CDR3 runs to 15 residues. CDR3 in amino acids: CASSLGQGAGDTQYF. CDR3 nucleotide sequence: TGTGCCAGCAGCTTGGGACAGGGGGCGGGAGATACGCAGTATTTT. The full variable domain, in which reference TRBV11-2 and TRBJ2-3 provide the parts outside the CDR3, is EAGVAQSPRYKIIEKRQSVAFWCNPISGHATLYWYQQILGQGPKLLIQFQNNGVVDDSQLPKDRFSAERLKGVDSTLKIQPAKLEDSAVYLCASSLGQGAGDTQYFGPGTRLTVL.

The chain recombines TRBV11-2 with TRBJ2-7; weak D call: TRBD2 (6 bases). Germline CDR1 SGHAT, CDR2 FQNNGV. The length of the CDR3 is 13 residues. Trimming took 3 bases from V and 5 from J, leaving 11 bases between them. The CDR3 nucleotides are TGTGCCAGCAGCTTCGGGACTTCGAACGAGCAGTACTTC. Translated, it gives CASSFGTSNEQYF.

The chain couples TRBV6-1 to TRBJ1-2; weak D call: TRBD1 (5 bases). The CDR3 length is 14 residues. Trimming cost V 7 bases and J 2 bases, with 14 bases left between them. Germline V gene data show CDR1 as MNHNS and CDR2 as SASEGT. DNA of the CDR3: TGTGCCAGCACCATCTGGGGCGAGAACTATGGCTACACCTTC. It is translated as CASTIWGENYGYTF.

The rearrangement uses TRBV30 and TRBJ2-2, with TRBD1 identical over 7 bases. The CDR3 consists of 14 residues. From germline, CDR1 is GTSNPN and CDR2 SVGIG (reference sequence). J was trimmed by 4 bases and V by 4 bases; bases with no gene match: 6. CDR3 sequence (DNA): TGTGCCTGGAAGGGGGCAGGGGTCACCGGGGAGCTGTTTTTT. Translating it yields CAWKGAGVTGELFF.

CDR3 sequence reads: CASSLPGQGLTGANVLTF. The CDR3 bases are TGTGCCAGTAGTCTCCCGGGACAGGGTTTGACTGGGGCCAACGTCCTGACTTTC. This chain joins TRBV19 and TRBJ2-6; 9 positions agree with TRBD1. CDR1 and CDR2 from the germline V gene are LNHDA and SQIVND (reference sequence). The junction had 10 bases not matched to a gene; V was cut back by 5 bases and J by 2 bases. CDR3 length equals 18 residues.

The count of this clone is one. The V and J genes are TRBV9 and TRBJ1-4; TRBD1 agrees at 12 bases. This CDR3 contains 17 residues. V lost 4 bases to trimming and J lost 5 bases; unmatched junction nucleotides: 9. CDR1 is SGDLS and CDR2 is YYNGEE in the germline V gene. The CDR3: CASSFGTGGKGNEKLFF. The CDR3 nucleotides read TGTGCCAGCAGCTTCGGGACAGGGGGCAAGGGCAATGAAAAACTGTTTTTT.

This chain connects TRBV10-1 to TRBJ2-3; D could derive from TRBD1 or TRBD2 (5 bases each). CDR1 is WNHNN, CDR2 SYGVQD, per germline (reference sequence). The CDR3 contains 16 residues. V lost 2 bases, J lost 4 bases, and 16 bases lay in between. CDR3 coding DNA: TGCGCCAGCAGTGAGGGGGGAAATTTGCCTCCAGATACGCAGTATTTT. This sequence encodes CASSEGGNLPPDTQYF.

The rearrangement joins TRBV5-1 to TRBJ2-7; D not resolved. The CDR3 length is 14 residues. From germline, CDR1 is SGHRS and CDR2 YFSETQ. V lost 5 bases, J lost 1 base, and 13 bases lay in between. DNA for the CDR3: TGCGCCAGCAGTTCCACGCCTGCGTCCTACGAGCAGTACTTC. As protein: CASSSTPASYEQYF.

The chain joins TRBV5-4 to TRBJ1-4; TRBD1 is a possible D gene (6 bases). CDR1 is SGHNT, CDR2 YYREEE, per germline (reference sequence). Trimming shortened V by 5 bases and J by 4 bases, and 12 bases separated the two germline ends. There are 14 residues in the CDR3. The CDR3 DNA reads as TGTGCCAGCAGGTCCGGGACAAATAATGAAAAACTGTTTTTT. Its protein product is CASRSGTNNEKLFF.

This rearrangement joins TRBV5-8 to TRBJ1-1; D call uncertain. Germline V gene sequence: CDR1 SGHTS, CDR2 YDEGEE. V was trimmed by 2 bases and J by 5 bases, leaving 4 bases between them. CDR3 size: 11 residues. The CDR3 loop is CASSLRTEAFF. The DNA for the CDR3 is TGTGCCAGCAGCTTACGGACTGAAGCTTTCTTT. Full variable domain (missing parts from reference TRBV5-8 and TRBJ1-1): EAGVTQSPTHLIKTRGQQATLRCSPISGHTSVYWYQQALGLGLQFLLWYDEGEERNRGNFPPRFSGRQFPNYSSELNVNALELEDSALYLCASSLRTEAFFGQGTRLTVV.

The V call is TRBV2, the J call TRBJ2-7; 8 bases are a match to TRBD1. This CDR3 spans 14 amino acids. In germline, CDR1 is SNHLY, CDR2 FYNNEI. V lost 5 bases and J lost 2; bases outside the gene matches: 5. Here the CDR3 DNA reads TGTGCCAGCAGTCCGAGGACAGGGACCTACGAGCAGTACTTC. Translated: CASSPRTGTYEQYF. Full variable domain (missing parts from reference TRBV2 and TRBJ2-7): EPEVTQTPSHQVTQMGQEVILRCVPISNHLYFYWYRQILGQKVEFLVSFYNNEISEKSEIFDDQFSVERPDGSNFTLKIRSTKLEDSAMYFCASSPRTGTYEQYFGPGTRLTVT.

The chain combines TRBV2 with TRBJ2-3; 8 bases line up with TRBD2. Trimming took 1 base from V and 2 from J; bases not matched to a gene: 2. This CDR3 has 15 amino acids. Germline V lookup: CDR1 SNHLY, CDR2 FYNNEI. The CDR3, as DNA: TGTGCCAGCAGTGAAGGCGGGGGGTCCACAGATACGCAGTATTTT. Amino acids: CASSEGGGSTDTQYF.

The J gene is TRBJ1-2, the V gene TRBV19; the D is unclear. CDR3 size: 14 residues. Trimming took 5 bases from V and 1 from J, leaving 11 bases between them. Per the germline V gene, CDR1 is LNHDA and CDR2 is SQIVND (reference sequence). CDR3 residues: CASSPGADNYGYTF. The CDR3 region has the DNA TGTGCCAGTAGTCCAGGTGCCGATAACTATGGCTACACCTTC.

The rearrangement joins TRBV5-6 to TRBJ1-1; 9 bases align to TRBD1. J was trimmed by 5 bases and V by 4 bases; bases with no gene match: 6. Germline V gene data show CDR1 as SGHDT and CDR2 as YYEEEE. The CDR3 covers 14 residues. CDR3 in DNA: TGTGCCAGCAGCGCACAGGGGGCGTCTACTGAAGCTTTCTTT. Amino acid sequence: CASSAQGASTEAFF.

J is TRBJ2-1 and V is TRBV7-3, with 9 bases identical to TRBD2. Germline V CDR1 and CDR2: SGHTA, FQGTGA. With 5 bases clipped from V and 8 bases from J, the junction kept 13 bases outside the gene matches. The length of the CDR3 is 16 residues. In DNA, the CDR3 is TGTGCCAGCAGCCTCCCCGGGGCGGGGGGGCCCTATGAGCAGTTCTTC. It is translated as CASSLPGAGGPYEQFF.

The CDR3: CASSLSSGQGVYEQYF. In DNA, the CDR3 is TGTGCCAGCAGTTTATCTTCGGGACAGGGAGTCTACGAGCAGTACTTC. This chain links TRBV28 with TRBJ2-7, with 9 bases aligning to TRBD1. Germline V CDR1 and CDR2: MDHEN, SYDVKM. J gave up 3 bases and V 1 base, and 7 bases lay outside the gene matches. The CDR3 is made up of 16 amino acids.

This clone showed up many times. The J gene is TRBJ1-1, the V gene TRBV28; D call uncertain. This CDR3 is 13 amino acids long. Trimming removed 11 bases at V and 0 bases at J, with 13 bases between. Germline V gene sequence: CDR1 MDHEN, CDR2 SYDVKM. The DNA of the CDR3 is TGTGCCGCCAAGGGAGATTTGAACACTGAAGCTTTCTTT. Protein sequence: CAAKGDLNTEAFF.

V usage is TRBV7-7 and J usage is TRBJ2-2; D not resolved. This CDR3 has 12 residues. V was clipped by 2 bases and J by 7 bases, with 5 bases between them. In germline, CDR1 is SSHAT, CDR2 FNYEAQ (reference sequence). CDR3 loop: CASSLNDGELFF. CDR3 sequence (DNA): TGTGCCAGCAGCTTAAACGACGGGGAGCTGTTTTTT.

The chain combines TRBV4-1 with TRBJ2-5; TRBD2 aligns across 12 bases. Germline CDR1 and CDR2: MGHRA and YSYEKL. Losses at the gene ends were 4 bases for V and 4 bases for J; bases not matched to a gene: 7. The CDR3 runs 16 residues. CDR3 protein: CASSPRASGGGETQYF. The CDR3 coding sequence is TGCGCCAGCAGCCCCCGGGCTAGCGGGGGGGGAGAGACCCAGTACTTC.

The chain uses TRBV18 and TRBJ2-3; 8 positions agree with TRBD1. The J segment lost 2 bases and the V segment lost 8 bases, leaving 6 bases of the junction unmatched. CDR1 KGHSH and CDR2 LQKENI come from the germline V gene. The CDR3 length is 14 residues. CDR3 region: CASQRQGSTDTQYF. CDR3 DNA sequence: TGTGCCAGCCAGAGACAGGGGTCCACAGATACGCAGTATTTT. The whole variable domain, filled in from reference TRBV18 and TRBJ2-3, reads NAGVMQNPRHLVRRRGQEARLRCSPMKGHSHVYWYRQLPEEGLKFMVYLQKENIIDESGMPKERFSAEFPKEGPSILRIQQVVRGDSAAYFCASQRQGSTDTQYFGPGTRLTVL.

CDR3 protein: CASSPRQGKSSGNTIYF. As DNA, the CDR3 is TGTGCCAGCAGCCCAAGACAGGGAAAGAGCTCTGGAAACACCATATATTTT. This chain connects TRBV5-5 to TRBJ1-3; 7 nucleotides agree with TRBD1. V was pared by 4 bases and J by 0 bases, with 10 bases of the junction left unmatched. CDR3 size: 17 residues. Germline V lookup: CDR1 SGHKS, CDR2 YYEKEE (reference sequence).

This clone turned up a few times. CDR3 residues: CASSLATSGALDTQYF. The CDR3 nucleotides are TGCGCCAGCAGCTTGGCAACTAGCGGGGCTTTGGATACGCAGTATTTT. The chain is built from TRBV5-1 and TRBJ2-3; 10 bases are a match to TRBD2. J lost 6 bases, V lost 0 bases, and 7 bases had no gene match. CDR3 length: 16 amino acids. Looked up from germline, CDR1 is SGHRS and CDR2 is YFSETQ.

This sequence joins TRBV9 and TRBJ2-3, with 7 bases identical to TRBD2. The CDR3 runs to 15 residues. The V gene's germline CDR1 is SGDLS and CDR2 YYNGEE. J lost 1 base, V lost 4 bases, and 6 bases had no gene match. The CDR3 coding sequence is TGTGCCAGCAGCCTACGACTAGCTGGCACAGATACGCAGTATTTT. It translates to CASSLRLAGTDTQYF.

This clone has more than one count but fewer than ten. This chain uses TRBV10-2 with TRBJ1-1; D remains ambiguous. This CDR3 comprises 14 residues. Germline CDR1 reads WSHSY; CDR2 reads SAAADI. The CDR3 here is CATSEWGEDTEAFF. The CDR3 coding sequence is TGCGCGACAAGTGAGTGGGGTGAAGACACTGAAGCTTTCTTT.

V is TRBV4-2 and J is TRBJ2-1; 8 nucleotides line up with TRBD1. This CDR3 region has 19 residues. The J segment lost 1 base and the V segment lost 1 base, leaving 12 bases of the junction unmatched. Germline CDR1 is LGHNA and CDR2 is YNFKEQ. CDR3 loop: CASSQVIVEGDRSYNEQFF. CDR3 DNA: TGTGCCAGCAGCCAAGTTATAGTAGAGGGGGACAGGTCCTACAATGAGCAGTTCTTC.

This clone was recorded once. The rearrangement uses TRBV18 and TRBJ2-3, with D unclear. The V gene lost 3 bases and the J gene lost 4 bases, with 8 bases spanning the gap. This CDR3 is 13 amino acids long. Per germline, CDR1 KGHSH and CDR2 LQKENI. The chain's CDR3 is CASSPGNADTQYF. The CDR3 DNA reads as TGTGCCAGCTCACCGGGGAACGCAGATACGCAGTATTTT.

V usage is TRBV28 and J usage is TRBJ2-4; D unresolved. The germline V gene encodes CDR1 MDHEN and CDR2 SYDVKM. The CDR3 is 13 residues long. The germline V and J ends were trimmed by 11 bases and 1 base, with 12 bases remaining between them. Written as DNA, the CDR3 is TGTGCCTCCTGCGAAGGGGCCAAAAACATTCAGTACTTC. Residues: CASCEGAKNIQYF.

CDR3 coding DNA: TGTGCCAGCAGCTTAGAGGGGGGATTGAACACCGGGGAGCTGTTTTTT. Its protein product is CASSLEGGLNTGELFF. The chain links TRBV7-2 to TRBJ2-2, with D possibly being TRBD1 or TRBD2 (6 bases each). Per the germline V gene, CDR1 is SGHTA and CDR2 is FQGNSA. The CDR3 contains 16 residues. V was trimmed by 1 base and J by 1 base, leaving 10 bases between them.

The genes are TRBV29-1 and TRBJ2-2, with D uncertain. In germline, CDR1 is SQVTM, CDR2 ANQGSEA. The germline V and J ends were trimmed by 7 bases and 0 bases, with 9 bases remaining between them. The CDR3 is made up of 13 amino acids. Here the CDR3 DNA reads TGCAGCGCTCGCCCTTCGAACACCGGGGAGCTGTTTTTT. It yields the protein CSARPSNTGELFF.

This clone has a handful of counts. This chain uses TRBV19 with TRBJ1-6; D is unresolved. Trimming pared 4 bases from V and 9 bases from J, leaving 10 bases between. This CDR3 comprises 13 residues. CDR1 is LNHDA, CDR2 SQIVND, per germline (reference sequence). The CDR3 nucleotides read TGTGCCAGTAGTACCGTGGAGGGTTCACCCCTCCACTTT. Protein product: CASSTVEGSPLHF. Using reference TRBV19 and TRBJ1-6 for the parts outside the CDR3, the full variable domain is DGGITQSPKYLFRKEGQNVTLSCEQNLNHDAMYWYRQDPGQGLRLIYYSQIVNDFQKGDIAEGYSVSREKKESFPLTVTSAQKNPTAFYLCASSTVEGSPLHFGNGTRLTVT.